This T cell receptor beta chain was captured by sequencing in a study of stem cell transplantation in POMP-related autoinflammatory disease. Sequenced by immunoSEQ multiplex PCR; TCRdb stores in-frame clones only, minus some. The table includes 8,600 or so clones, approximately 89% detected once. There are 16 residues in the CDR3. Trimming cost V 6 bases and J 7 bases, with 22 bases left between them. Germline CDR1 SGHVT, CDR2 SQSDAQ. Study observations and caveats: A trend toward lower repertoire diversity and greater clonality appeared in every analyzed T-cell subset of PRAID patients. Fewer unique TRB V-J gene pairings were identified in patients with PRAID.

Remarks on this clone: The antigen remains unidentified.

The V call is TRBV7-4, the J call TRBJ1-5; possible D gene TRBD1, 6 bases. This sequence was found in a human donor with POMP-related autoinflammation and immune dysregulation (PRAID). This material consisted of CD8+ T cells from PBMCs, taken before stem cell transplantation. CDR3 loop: CASRPLWRGLGQPQHF. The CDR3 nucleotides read TGTGCCAGCAGACCCCTCTGGAGGGGGTTGGGCCAGCCCCAGCATTTT.